This T cell receptor beta chain comes out of a study of T cell repertoires in cytomegalovirus infection. About the study: Matching HLA type and CMV infection were both indicated by public TCR beta signatures.

Findings of the study overall: In two of eight donors, the top clonotype was HLA-C-restricted CMV-specific.

TCRdb independently ran MiXCR on the reads; one entry per CDR3 protein. The sample lists around 49,000 distinct CDR3 sequences, around 20% occurring once. The CDR3 sequence is 13 residues long. CDR1 and CDR2 (germline): PRHDT, FYEKMQ (reference sequence). V lost 2 bases and J 5 bases, leaving 10 bases between the germline ends. Comment on this clonotype: Antigen unknown.

The genes are TRBV13 and TRBJ2-7; D might be TRBD2 (5 bases). Sequenced material: CD8+ T cells from cultured PBMCs, taken from culture after CMV antigen stimulation. The sequence came from a human donor in good health (CMV status not recorded). Some clones in this sample may be carry-over from other donors' samples. CDR3 region: CASSLSGINEQYF. The CDR3 nucleotides are TGTGCCAGCAGCTTATCGGGGATCAACGAGCAGTACTTC. The variable domain in full, with the rest retrieved from reference TRBV13 and TRBJ2-7, is AAGVIQSPRHLIKEKRETATLKCYPIPRHDTVYWYQQGPGQDPQFLISFYEKMQSDKGSIPDRFSAQQFSDYHSELNMSSLELGDSALYFCASSLSGINEQYFGPGTRLTVT.